This T cell receptor beta chain stems from a study of blood T cell repertoires in COVID-19. The wider study: The origin of the acute and convalescent COVID-19 samples was the United States, Italy and Spain. Sample material is recorded as cDNA or gDNA derived from T cells, B-cell-depleted T cells, or PBMCs.

CDR1 and CDR2 from the germline V gene are SNHLY and FYNNEI. V shed 6 bases and J shed 3 bases, with 18 bases lying between them. The length of the CDR3 is 15 residues. In the source study's methods: Nucleated cell counts were estimated from reference gene primer amplification. Produced via immunoSEQ multiplex PCR; TCRdb's table is partial and in-frame only. V, J and clone size are those of that table, while D and trimming were read from the DNA. The sample consists of about 180,000 clones, around 87% of them appearing once. Sequenced sample: peripheral blood. The chain combines TRBV2 with TRBJ2-7; D is ambiguous. The receptor was derived from a man in his forties with active or convalescent COVID-19. The CDR3 region has the DNA TGTGCCAGCAGCCCCCTAGGTAGGTCGATCTACGAGCAGTACTTC. This encodes CASSPLGRSIYEQYF.